These 5 T cell receptor beta chains share one sample of origin, sequenced in a study of T-cell memory formation after mild COVID-19. TCRdb re-called the 5' RACE reads through MiXCR, storing one row per CDR3 protein. Found here are a few hundred thousand distinct CDR3 sequences, around 27% of them singletons; the top ten hold less than 15%. The sample comprised PBMCs or a T cell subset sorted from them (not recorded which). The origin of the receptors is an adult woman who had mild COVID-19 (a few samples of this study predate the infection). Cell type and time point are not known.

The rearrangement uses TRBV24-1 and TRBJ1-1; 7 nucleotides agree with TRBD1. The junction had 1 base not matched to a gene; V was cut back by 1 base and J by 6 bases. The CDR3 runs 13 residues. CDR1 and CDR2 (germline): KGHDR, SFDVKD. CDR3 loop: CATSDLTGAEAFF. CDR3 DNA sequence: TGTGCCACCAGTGATTTAACAGGGGCTGAAGCTTTCTTT.

This clonotype has a handful of counts. The chain employs TRBV7-9 and TRBJ2-7; a possible D gene is TRBD2 (6 bases). The CDR3 is 15 residues long. Germline loops: CDR1 SEHNR, CDR2 FQNEAQ (reference sequence). V was cut by 3 bases and J by 6 bases, with 18 bases left in between. The CDR3 sequence is CASSLGLYTPSEQYF. CDR3 in DNA: TGTGCCAGCAGCTTGGGACTTTATACCCCCAGCGAGCAGTACTTC.

In its sample, this clonotype was seen a few times. This chain uses TRBV6-1 with TRBJ2-1; perhaps TRBD1 as D (5 bases). CDR3 size: 14 residues. The germline CDR1 and CDR2 sequences are MNHNS and SASEGT. V was shortened by 8 bases and J by 0 bases, with 11 bases between the two germline ends. This CDR3 is CASEGQGSYNEQFF. CDR3 bases: TGTGCCAGCGAAGGTCAGGGCTCCTACAATGAGCAGTTCTTC.

This clonotype was seen more than once but under ten times. The chain is built from TRBV20-1 and TRBJ2-1, with unresolved D. There are 14 residues in the CDR3. Looked up from germline, CDR1 is DFQATT and CDR2 is SNEGSKA (reference sequence). V lost 5 bases, J lost 2 bases, and 13 bases lay in between. The CDR3 DNA reads as TGCAGTGCTTGGGTTCGGCCCCCCTACAATGAGCAGTTCTTC. Residues: CSAWVRPPYNEQFF.

This rearrangement joins TRBV7-3 to TRBJ2-5; possible D gene TRBD2, 5 bases. CDR3 length: 13 amino acids. Trimming pared 3 bases from V and 5 bases from J, leaving 10 bases between. The germline CDR1 and CDR2 sequences are SGHTA and FQGTGA. In nucleotides, the CDR3 is TGTGCCAGCAGCTTGGGAGTTAAGGAGACCCAGTACTTC. Its protein is CASSLGVKETQYF.